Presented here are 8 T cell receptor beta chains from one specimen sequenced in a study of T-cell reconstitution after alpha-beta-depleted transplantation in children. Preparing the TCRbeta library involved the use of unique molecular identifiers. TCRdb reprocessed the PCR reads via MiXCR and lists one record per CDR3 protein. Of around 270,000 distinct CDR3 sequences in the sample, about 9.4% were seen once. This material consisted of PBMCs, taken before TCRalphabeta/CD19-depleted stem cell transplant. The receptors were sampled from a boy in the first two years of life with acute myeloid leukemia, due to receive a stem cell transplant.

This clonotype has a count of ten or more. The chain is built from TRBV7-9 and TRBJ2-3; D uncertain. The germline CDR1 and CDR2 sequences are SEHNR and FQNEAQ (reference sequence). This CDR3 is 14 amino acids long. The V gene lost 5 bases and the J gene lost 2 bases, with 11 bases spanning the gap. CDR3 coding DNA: TGTGCCAGCAGCCAGGAAACGTACACAGATACGCAGTATTTT. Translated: CASSQETYTDTQYF.

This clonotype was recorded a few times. CDR3 DNA sequence: TGTGCCAGCAGCTTACGAGCTAGCGGGAGGTCCTACAATGAGCAGTTCTTC. Amino acid sequence: CASSLRASGRSYNEQFF. V usage is TRBV11-2 and J usage is TRBJ2-1; 11 nucleotides agree with TRBD2. The CDR3 covers 17 residues. From germline, CDR1 is SGHAT and CDR2 FQNNGV. V dropped 2 bases and J dropped 1; count of bases not matched to a gene: 4.

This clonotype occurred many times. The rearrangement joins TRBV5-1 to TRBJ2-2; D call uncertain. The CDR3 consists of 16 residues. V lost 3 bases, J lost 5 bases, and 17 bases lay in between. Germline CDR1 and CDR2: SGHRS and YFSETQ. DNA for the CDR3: TGCGCCAGCAGCTGGAATGGTTTGGGTGGAACCGGGGAGCTGTTTTTT. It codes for CASSWNGLGGTGELFF.

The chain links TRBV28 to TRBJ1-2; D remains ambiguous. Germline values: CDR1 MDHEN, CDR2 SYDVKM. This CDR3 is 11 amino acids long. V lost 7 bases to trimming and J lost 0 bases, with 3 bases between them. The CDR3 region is CASTSNYGYTF. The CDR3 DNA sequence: TGTGCCAGCACGTCTAACTATGGCTACACCTTC.

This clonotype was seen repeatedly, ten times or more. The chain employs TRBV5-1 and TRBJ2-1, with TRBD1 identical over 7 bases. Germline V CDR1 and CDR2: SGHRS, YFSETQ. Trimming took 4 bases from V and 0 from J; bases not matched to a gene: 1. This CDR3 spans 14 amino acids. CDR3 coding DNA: TGCGCCAGCAGCGGGGACAGCTCCTACAATGAGCAGTTCTTC. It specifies CASSGDSSYNEQFF. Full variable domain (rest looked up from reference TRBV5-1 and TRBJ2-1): KAGVTQTPRYLIKTRGQQVTLSCSPISGHRSVSWYQQTPGQGLQFLFEYFSETQRNKGNFPGRFSGRQFSNSRSEMNVSTLELGDSALYLCASSGDSSYNEQFFGPGTRLTVL.

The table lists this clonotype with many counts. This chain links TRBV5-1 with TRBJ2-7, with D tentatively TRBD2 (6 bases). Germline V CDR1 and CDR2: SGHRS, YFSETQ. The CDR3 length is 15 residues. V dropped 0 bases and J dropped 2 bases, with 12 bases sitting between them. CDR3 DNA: TGCGCCAGCAGCTTGGTCGGAGGGCCCCCCTACGAGCAGTACTTC. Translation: CASSLVGGPPYEQYF.

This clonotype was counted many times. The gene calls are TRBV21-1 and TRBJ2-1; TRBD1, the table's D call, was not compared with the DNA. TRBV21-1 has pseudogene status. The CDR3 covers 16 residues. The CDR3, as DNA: TGTGCCAGCAGCGTCCCCGGACAGGGCTCCTACAATGAGCAGTTCTTC. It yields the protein CASSVPGQGSYNEQFF.

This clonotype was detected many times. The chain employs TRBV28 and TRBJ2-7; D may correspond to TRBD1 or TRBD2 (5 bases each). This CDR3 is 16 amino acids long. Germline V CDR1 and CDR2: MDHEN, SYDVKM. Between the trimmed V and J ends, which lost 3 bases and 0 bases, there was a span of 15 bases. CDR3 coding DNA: TGTGCCAGCAGTTTCGATGGGGCAGGGAGCTCCTACGAGCAGTACTTC. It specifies CASSFDGAGSSYEQYF.